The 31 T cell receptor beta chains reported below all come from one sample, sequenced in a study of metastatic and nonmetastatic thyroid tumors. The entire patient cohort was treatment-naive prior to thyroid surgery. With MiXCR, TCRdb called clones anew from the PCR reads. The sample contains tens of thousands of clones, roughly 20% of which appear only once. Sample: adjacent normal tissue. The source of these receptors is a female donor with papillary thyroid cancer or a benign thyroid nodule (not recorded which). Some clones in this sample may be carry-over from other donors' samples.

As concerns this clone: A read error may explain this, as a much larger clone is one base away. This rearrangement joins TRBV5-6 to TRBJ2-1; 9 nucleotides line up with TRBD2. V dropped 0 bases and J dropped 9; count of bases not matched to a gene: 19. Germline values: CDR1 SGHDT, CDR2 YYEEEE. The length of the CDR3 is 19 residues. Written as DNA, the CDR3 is TGTGCCAGCAGCTTGGCCCCCCCCTTACTCGCGGGAGGGCCAGGTGAGCAGTTCTTC. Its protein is CASSLAPPLLAGGPGEQFF.

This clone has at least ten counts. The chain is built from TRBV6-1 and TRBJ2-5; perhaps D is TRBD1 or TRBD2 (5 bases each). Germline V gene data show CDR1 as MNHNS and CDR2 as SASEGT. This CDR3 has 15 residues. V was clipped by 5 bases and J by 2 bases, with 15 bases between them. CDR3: CASSPSGTKQETQYF. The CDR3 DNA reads TGTGCCAGCAGTCCCTCCGGGACCAAACAAGAGACCCAGTACTTC.

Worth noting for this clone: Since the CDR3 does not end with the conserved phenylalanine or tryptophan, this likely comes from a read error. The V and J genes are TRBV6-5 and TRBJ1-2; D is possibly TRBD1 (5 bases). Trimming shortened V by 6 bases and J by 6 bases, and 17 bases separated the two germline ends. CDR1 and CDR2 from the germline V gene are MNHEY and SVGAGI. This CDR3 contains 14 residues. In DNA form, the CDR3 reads TGTGCCAGCAGGAAGGTACAGGAGGTAAATGGCTACACCTGC. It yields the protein CASRKVQEVNGYTC.

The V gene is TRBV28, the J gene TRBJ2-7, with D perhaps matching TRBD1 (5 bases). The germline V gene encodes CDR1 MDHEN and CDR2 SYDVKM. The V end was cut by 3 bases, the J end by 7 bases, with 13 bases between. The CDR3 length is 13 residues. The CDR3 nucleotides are TGTGCCAGCAGTTTGGACATATACTATGAGCAGTACTTC. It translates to CASSLDIYYEQYF.

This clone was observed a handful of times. The CDR3 DNA reads as TGTGCTAGTGGATCCTTAGCTGAACCTTCCTACGAGCAGTACTTC. Its protein product is CASGSLAEPSYEQYF. J is TRBJ2-7 and V is TRBV12-5; D not certain. Trimming removed 6 bases from V and 1 base from J, with 16 bases in between. Germline V gene lookup returns CDR1 LGHNT and CDR2 FRNRAP. There are 15 residues in the CDR3.

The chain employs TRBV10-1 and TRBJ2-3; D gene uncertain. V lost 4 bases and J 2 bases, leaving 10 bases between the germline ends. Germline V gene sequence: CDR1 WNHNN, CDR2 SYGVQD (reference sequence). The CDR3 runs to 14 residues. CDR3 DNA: TGCGCCAGCAGTGTACTGGATCACACAGATACGCAGTATTTT. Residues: CASSVLDHTDTQYF.

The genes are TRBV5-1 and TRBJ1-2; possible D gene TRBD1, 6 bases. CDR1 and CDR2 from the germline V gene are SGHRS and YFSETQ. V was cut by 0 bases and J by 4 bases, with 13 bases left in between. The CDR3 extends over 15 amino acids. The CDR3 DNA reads TGCGCCAGCAGCTTGGGGGGGGGCCCAGGCTATGGCTACACCTTC. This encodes CASSLGGGPGYGYTF.

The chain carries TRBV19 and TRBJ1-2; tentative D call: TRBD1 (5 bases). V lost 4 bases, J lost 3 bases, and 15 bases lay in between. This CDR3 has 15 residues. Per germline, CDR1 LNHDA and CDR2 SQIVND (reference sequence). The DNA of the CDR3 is TGTGCCAGTAGTAGTCGACAGAATGCGGACTATGGCTACACCTTC. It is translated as CASSSRQNADYGYTF.

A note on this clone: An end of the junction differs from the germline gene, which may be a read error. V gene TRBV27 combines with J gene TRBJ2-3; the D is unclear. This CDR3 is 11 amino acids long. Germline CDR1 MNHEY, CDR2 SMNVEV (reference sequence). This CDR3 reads CASPPGDTHYF. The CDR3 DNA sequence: TGTGCCAGCCCCCCTGGGGATACGCATTATTTT.

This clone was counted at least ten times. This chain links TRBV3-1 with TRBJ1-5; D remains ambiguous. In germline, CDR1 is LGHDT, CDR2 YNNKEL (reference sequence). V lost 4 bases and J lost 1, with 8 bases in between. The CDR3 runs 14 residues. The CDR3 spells CASSLGTSNQPQHF. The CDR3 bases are TGTGCCAGCAGCCTGGGCACGAGCAATCAGCCCCAGCATTTT.

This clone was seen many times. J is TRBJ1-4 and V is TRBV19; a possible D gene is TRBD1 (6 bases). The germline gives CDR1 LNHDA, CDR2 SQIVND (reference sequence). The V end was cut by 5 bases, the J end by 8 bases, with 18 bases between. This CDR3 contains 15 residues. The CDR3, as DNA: TGTGCCAGTAGTTCGCCCGCGACAGGAGAGGAAAAACTGTTTTTT. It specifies CASSSPATGEEKLFF.

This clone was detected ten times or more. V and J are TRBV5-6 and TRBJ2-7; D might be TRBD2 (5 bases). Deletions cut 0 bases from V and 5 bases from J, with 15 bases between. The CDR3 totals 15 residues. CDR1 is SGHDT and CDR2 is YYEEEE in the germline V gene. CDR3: CASSLGPGIGDEQYF. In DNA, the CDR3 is TGTGCCAGCAGCTTGGGACCGGGGATAGGCGACGAGCAGTACTTC. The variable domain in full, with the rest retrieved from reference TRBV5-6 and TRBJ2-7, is DAGVTQSPTHLIKTRGQQVTLRCSPKSGHDTVSWYQQALGQGPQFIFQYYEEEERQRGNFPDRFSGHQFPNYSSELNVNALLLGDSALYLCASSLGPGIGDEQYFGPGTRLTVT.

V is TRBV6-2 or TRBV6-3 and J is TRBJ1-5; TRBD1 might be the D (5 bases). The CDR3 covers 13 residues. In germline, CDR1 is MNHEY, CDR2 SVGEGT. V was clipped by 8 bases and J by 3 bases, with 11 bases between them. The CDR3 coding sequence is TGTGCCAGCTTCCGGGGGAACAATCAGCCCCAGCATTTT. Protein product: CASFRGNNQPQHF.

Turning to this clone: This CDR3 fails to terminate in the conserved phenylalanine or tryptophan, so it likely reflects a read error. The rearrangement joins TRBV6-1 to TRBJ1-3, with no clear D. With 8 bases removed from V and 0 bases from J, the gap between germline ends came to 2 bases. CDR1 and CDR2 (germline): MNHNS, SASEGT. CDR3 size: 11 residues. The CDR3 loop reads CASPSGNTIYS. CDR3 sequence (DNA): TGTGCCAGCCCCTCTGGAAACACCATATATTCT.

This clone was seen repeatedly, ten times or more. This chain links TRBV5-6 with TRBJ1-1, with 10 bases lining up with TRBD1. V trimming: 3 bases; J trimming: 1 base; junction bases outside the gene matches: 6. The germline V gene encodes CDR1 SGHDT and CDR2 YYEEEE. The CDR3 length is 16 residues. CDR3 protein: CASSYARTGGNTEAFF. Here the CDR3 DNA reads TGTGCCAGCAGCTATGCTAGGACAGGGGGGAACACTGAAGCTTTCTTT.

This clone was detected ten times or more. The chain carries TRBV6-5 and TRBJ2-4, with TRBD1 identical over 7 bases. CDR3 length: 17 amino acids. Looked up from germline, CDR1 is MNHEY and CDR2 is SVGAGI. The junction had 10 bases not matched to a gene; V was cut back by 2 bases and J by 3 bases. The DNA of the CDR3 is TGTGCCAGCAGTTACACTCATGGGACAGCTGGCAAAAACATTCAGTACTTC. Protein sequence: CASSYTHGTAGKNIQYF.

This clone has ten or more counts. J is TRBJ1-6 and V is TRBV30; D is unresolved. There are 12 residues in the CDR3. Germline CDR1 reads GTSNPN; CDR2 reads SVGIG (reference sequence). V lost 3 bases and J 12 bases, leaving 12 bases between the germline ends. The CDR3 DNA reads TGTGCCTGGAGGCCAAATACCGGACCCCTCCACTTT. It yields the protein CAWRPNTGPLHF.

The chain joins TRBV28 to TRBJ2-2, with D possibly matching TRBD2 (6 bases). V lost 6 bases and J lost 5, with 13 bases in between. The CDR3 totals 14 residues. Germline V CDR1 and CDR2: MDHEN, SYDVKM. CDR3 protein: CASSRIGSTGELFF. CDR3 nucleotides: TGTGCCAGCAGCCGTATCGGGAGTACCGGGGAGCTGTTTTTT.

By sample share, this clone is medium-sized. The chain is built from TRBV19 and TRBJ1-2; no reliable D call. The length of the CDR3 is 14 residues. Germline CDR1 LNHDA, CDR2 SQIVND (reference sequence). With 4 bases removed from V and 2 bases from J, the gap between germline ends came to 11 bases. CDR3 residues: CASSSRRENYGYTF. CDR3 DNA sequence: TGTGCCAGTAGTAGTCGACGGGAAAACTATGGCTACACCTTC.

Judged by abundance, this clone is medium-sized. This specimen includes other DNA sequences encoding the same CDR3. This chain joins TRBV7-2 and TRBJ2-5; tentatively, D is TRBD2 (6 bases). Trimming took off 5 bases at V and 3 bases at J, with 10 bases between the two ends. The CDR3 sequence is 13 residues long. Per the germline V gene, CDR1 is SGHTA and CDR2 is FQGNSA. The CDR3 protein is CASSRGTEETQYF. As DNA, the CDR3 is TGTGCCAGCAGCCGCGGGACGGAAGAGACCCAGTACTTC.

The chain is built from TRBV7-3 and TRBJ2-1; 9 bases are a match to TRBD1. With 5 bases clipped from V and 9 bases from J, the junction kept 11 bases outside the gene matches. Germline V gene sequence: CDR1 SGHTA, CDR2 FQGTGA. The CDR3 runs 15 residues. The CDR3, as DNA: TGTGCCAGCAGCCCGATACAGGGGGCGCTAGGTGAGCAGTTCTTC. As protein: CASSPIQGALGEQFF.

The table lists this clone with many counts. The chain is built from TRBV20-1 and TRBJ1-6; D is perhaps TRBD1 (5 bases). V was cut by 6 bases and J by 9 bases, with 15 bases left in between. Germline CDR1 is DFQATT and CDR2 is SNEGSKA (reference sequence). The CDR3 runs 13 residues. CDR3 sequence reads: CSAFGGVGSPLHF. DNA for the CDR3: TGCAGTGCATTCGGGGGAGTGGGTTCACCCCTCCACTTT.

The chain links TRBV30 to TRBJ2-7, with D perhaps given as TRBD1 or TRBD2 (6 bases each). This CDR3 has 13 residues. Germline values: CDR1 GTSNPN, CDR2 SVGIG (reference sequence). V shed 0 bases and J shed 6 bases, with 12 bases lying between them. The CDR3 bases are TGTGCCTGGAGTGTACTGGGGGGCCGCGAGCAGTACGTC. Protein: CAWSVLGGREQYV.

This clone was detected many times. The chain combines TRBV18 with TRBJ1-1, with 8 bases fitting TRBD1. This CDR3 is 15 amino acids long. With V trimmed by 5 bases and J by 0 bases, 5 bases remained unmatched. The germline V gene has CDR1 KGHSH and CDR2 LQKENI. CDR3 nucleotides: TGTGCCAGCTCATGGGACAGGCGAATGAACACTGAAGCTTTCTTT. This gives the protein CASSWDRRMNTEAFF.

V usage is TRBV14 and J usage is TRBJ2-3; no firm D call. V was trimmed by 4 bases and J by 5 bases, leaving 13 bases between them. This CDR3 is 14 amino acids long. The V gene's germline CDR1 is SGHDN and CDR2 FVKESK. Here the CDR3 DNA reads TGTGCCAGCAGCCGCCTTTCGGGCCGAGATACGCAGTATTTT. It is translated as CASSRLSGRDTQYF.

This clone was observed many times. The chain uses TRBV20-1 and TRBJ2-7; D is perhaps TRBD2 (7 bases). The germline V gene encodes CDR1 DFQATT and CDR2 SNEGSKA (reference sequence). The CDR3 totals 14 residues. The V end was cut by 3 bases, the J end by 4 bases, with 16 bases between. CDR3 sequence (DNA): TGCAGTGCTAGGAACACGGGGGGCTTATACGAGCAGTACTTC. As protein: CSARNTGGLYEQYF.

CDR3 DNA: TGTGCCAGTAGTATACGACAGGCCAACCGATATAGCAATCAGCCCCAGCATTTT. It is translated as CASSIRQANRYSNQPQHF. The chain has TRBV19 and TRBJ1-5, with D possibly being TRBD1 (6 bases). V lost 2 bases and J 0 bases, leaving 17 bases between the germline ends. CDR3 length equals 18 residues. Germline V gene sequence: CDR1 LNHDA, CDR2 SQIVND (reference sequence).

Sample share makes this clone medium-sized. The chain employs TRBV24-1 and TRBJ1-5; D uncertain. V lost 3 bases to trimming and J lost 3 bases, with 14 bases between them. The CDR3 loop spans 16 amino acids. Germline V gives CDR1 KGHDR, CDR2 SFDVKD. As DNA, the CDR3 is TGTGCCACCAGTGATCTGGTAGGGAGGCCCAATCAGCCCCAGCATTTT. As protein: CATSDLVGRPNQPQHF.

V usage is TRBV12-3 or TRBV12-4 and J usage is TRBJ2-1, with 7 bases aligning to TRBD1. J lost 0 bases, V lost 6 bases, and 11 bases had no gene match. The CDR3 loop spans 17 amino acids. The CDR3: CASSRDSVSSSYNEQFF. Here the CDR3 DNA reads TGTGCCAGCAGCCGGGACAGTGTCTCTAGCTCCTACAATGAGCAGTTCTTC.

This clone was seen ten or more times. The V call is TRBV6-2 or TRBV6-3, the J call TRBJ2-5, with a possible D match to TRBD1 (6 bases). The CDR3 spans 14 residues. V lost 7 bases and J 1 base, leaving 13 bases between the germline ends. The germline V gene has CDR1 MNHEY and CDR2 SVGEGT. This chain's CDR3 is CASTITGFQETQYF. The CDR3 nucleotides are TGTGCCAGCACCATAACAGGGTTCCAAGAGACCCAGTACTTC.

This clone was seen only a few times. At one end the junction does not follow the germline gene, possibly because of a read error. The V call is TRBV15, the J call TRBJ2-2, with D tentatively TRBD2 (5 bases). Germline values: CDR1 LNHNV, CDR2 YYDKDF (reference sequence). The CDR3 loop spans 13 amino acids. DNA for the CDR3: TGTGCCACCAGCAGAGTAGGGTTGTGGGAGCTGGTTTTT. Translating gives CATSRVGLWELVF.